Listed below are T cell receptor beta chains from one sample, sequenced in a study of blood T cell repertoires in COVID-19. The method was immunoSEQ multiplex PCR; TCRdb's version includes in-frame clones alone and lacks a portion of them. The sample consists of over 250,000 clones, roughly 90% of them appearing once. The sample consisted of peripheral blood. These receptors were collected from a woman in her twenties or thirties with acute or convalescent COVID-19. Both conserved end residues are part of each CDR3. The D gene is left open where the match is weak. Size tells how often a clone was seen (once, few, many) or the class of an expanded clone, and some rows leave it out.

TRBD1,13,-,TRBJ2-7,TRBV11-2,CASGQGLSYEQYF,TGTGCCAGCGGACAGGGCCTCTCCTACGAGCAGTACTTC
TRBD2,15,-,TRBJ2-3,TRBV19,CASSIGGSSTDTQYF,TGTGCCAGTAGTATTGGCGGGAGTAGCACAGATACGCAGTATTTT
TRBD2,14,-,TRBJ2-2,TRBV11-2,CASTSREFTGELFF,TGTGCCAGCACCTCGCGGGAGTTCACCGGGGAGCTGTTTTTT
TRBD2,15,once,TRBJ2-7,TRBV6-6,CASSHLAGVSYEQYF,TGTGCCAGCAGCCACTTAGCGGGGGTCTCCTACGAGCAGTACTTC
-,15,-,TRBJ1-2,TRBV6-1,CASSSVGLPPISYTF,TGTGCCAGCAGTTCCGTGGGGCTACCCCCTATAAGCTACACCTTC
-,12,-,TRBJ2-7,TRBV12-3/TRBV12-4,CASTQGLYEQYF,TGTGCCAGCACTCAGGGTTTGTACGAGCAGTACTTC
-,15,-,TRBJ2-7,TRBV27,CASSPTLDSFHEQYF,TGTGCCAGCAGTCCTACTCTGGACAGTTTCCACGAGCAGTACTTC
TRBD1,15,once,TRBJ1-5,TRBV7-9,CASSPNQGGSQPQHF,TGTGCCAGCAGTCCGAATCAAGGGGGCAGTCAGCCCCAGCATTTT
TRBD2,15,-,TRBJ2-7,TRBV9,CASSAGTSGTYEQYF,TGTGCCAGCAGCGCGGGGACTAGCGGGACCTACGAGCAGTACTTC
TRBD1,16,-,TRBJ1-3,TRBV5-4,CASSLMGQSSGNTIYF,TGTGCCAGCAGCCTAATGGGACAGAGCTCTGGAAACACCATATATTTT
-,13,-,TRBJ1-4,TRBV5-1,CASSAQYSEKLFF,TGCGCCAGCAGCGCTCAGTATTCGGAAAAACTGTTTTTT
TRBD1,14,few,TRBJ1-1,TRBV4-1,CASSPLDQTGAAFF,TGCGCCAGCAGCCCTCTAGACCAGACAGGGGCGGCTTTCTTT
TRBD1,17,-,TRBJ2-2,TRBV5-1,CASSLHPGTGDTGELFF,TGCGCCAGCAGCCTACACCCCGGGACAGGGGACACCGGGGAGCTGTTTTTT
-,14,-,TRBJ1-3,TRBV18,CASFTSTFGNTIYF,TGTGCCAGCTTCACCTCGACATTTGGAAACACCATATATTTT
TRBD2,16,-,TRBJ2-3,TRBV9,CASSVETSGITDTQYF,TGTGCCAGCAGCGTAGAGACTAGCGGGATAACAGATACGCAGTATTTT
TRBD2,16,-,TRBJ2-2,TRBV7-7,CASSSTSGRNSGELFF,TGTGCCAGCAGCTCGACTAGCGGGAGGAATTCCGGGGAGCTGTTTTTT
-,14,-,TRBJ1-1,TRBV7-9,CASGLKGTGHEAFF,TGTGCCAGTGGCTTAAAGGGCACAGGCCATGAAGCTTTCTTT
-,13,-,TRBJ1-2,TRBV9,CASSVISVGGYTF,TGTGCCAGCAGCGTCATCAGTGTCGGGGGCTACACCTTC